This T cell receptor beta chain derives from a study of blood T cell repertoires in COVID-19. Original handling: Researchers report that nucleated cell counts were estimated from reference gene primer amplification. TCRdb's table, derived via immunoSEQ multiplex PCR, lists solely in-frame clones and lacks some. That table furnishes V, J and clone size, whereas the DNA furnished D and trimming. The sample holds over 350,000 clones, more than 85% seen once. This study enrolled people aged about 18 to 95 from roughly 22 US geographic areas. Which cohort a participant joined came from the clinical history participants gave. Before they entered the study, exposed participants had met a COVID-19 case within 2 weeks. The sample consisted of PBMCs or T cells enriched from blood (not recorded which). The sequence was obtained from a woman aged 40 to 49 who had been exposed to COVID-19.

The CDR3 reads CASSLQEVNYGYTF. The CDR3 bases are TGTGCCAGCTCACTGCAGGAGGTTAACTATGGCTACACCTTC. The chain has TRBV18 and TRBJ1-2, with D hard to call. Germline assignment: CDR1 KGHSH and CDR2 LQKENI. CDR3 length: 14 amino acids. The ends were cut back, 4 bases at V and 1 base at J, with 10 bases in the middle.